The 5 T cell receptor beta chains below all came from one sample that was sequenced in a study of blood T cell repertoires in COVID-19. Only in-frame clones appear in the TCRdb table, and some are missing; sequencing was by immunoSEQ multiplex PCR. The data contain 200,000 or so clones, approximately 82% of them seen just once; the ten biggest clones take up 6.5% to 7%. The sequenced sample was peripheral blood. These receptors were collected from a human donor with acute or convalescent COVID-19. The donor label of this sample is uncertain.

The V gene is TRBV7-2, the J gene TRBJ1-1; D remains ambiguous. The V end lost 0 bases, the J end lost 7 bases, and 6 bases lay between the germline ends. Germline CDR1 is SGHTA and CDR2 is FQGNSA. The CDR3 is 12 amino acids. CDR3 nucleotides: TGTGCCAGCAGCTTAGCCGGGTATGAAGCTTTCTTT. Amino acids: CASSLAGYEAFF. Full variable domain (rest looked up from reference TRBV7-2 and TRBJ1-1): GAGVSQSPSNKVTEKGKDVELRCDPISGHTALYWYRQSLGQGLEFLIYFQGNSAPDKSGLPSDRFSAERTGGSVSTLTIQRTQQEDSAVYLCASSLAGYEAFFGQGTRLTVV.

The J gene is TRBJ2-3, the V gene TRBV3-1 (or the pseudogene TRBV3-2); D might be TRBD2 (6 bases). V shed 0 bases and J shed 6 bases, with 10 bases lying between them. Germline V gene lookup returns CDR1 LGHDT and CDR2 YNNKEL (reference sequence). The CDR3 is 14 residues long. CDR3 amino acids: CASSQDPGRDTQYF. CDR3 bases: TGTGCCAGCAGCCAAGATCCGGGGAGGGATACGCAGTATTTT.

The J gene is TRBJ2-1, the V gene TRBV7-3, with 7 bases fitting TRBD2. The CDR3 contains 15 residues. CDR1 is SGHTA and CDR2 is FQGTGA in the germline V gene. J gave up 7 bases and V 4 bases, and 10 bases lay outside the gene matches. The CDR3: CASSSRVAGLNEQFF. The CDR3 bases are TGTGCCAGCAGCTCTCGGGTAGCGGGTCTAAATGAGCAGTTCTTC.

CDR3 sequence: CASSQGQIGELFF. In DNA, the CDR3 is TGTGCCAGCAGTCAGGGGCAAATCGGGGAGCTGTTTTTT. The V call is TRBV27, the J call TRBJ2-2; the D gene is possibly TRBD1 (6 bases). The CDR3 spans 13 residues. Germline V lookup: CDR1 MNHEY, CDR2 SMNVEV (reference sequence). Trimming left V 5 bases short and J 7 bases short, with 11 bases between.

The V call is TRBV4-1, the J call TRBJ2-7, with 8 bases aligning to TRBD2. V lost 5 bases to trimming and J lost 6 bases; unmatched junction nucleotides: 12. CDR1 and CDR2 (germline): MGHRA, YSYEKL. The CDR3 runs to 15 residues. The CDR3 protein is CASSLLGTREGEQYF. The CDR3 region has the DNA TGCGCCAGCAGCTTGCTAGGGACTAGAGAGGGCGAGCAGTACTTC.